This T cell receptor beta chain was identified during a study of cytomegalovirus exposure and HLA in healthy donors. The PCR used 60 Vbeta and 13 Jbeta primers. Clones were read by immunoSEQ multiplex PCR, and TCRdb kept only the in-frame ones, dropping some. Among about 190,000 clones listed, around four fifths were seen once. CDR1 and CDR2 from the germline V gene are GTSNPN and SVGIG (reference sequence). This CDR3 has 14 residues. V trimming: 7 bases; J trimming: 3 bases; junction bases outside the gene matches: 9. The sequenced sample was PBMCs. V and J are TRBV30 and TRBJ2-5; 9 positions match TRBD2. This receptor was taken from a boy between 2 and 15 years old in good health and CMV-seronegative. CDR3 DNA: TGTGCCTACGGAGGTAGCGGGGGTGAAGAGACCCAGTACTTC. This encodes CAYGGSGGEETQYF.